One sample yielded the 16 T cell receptor beta chains listed below, sequenced in a study of OX40 agonist ivuxolimab in advanced cancers. The table came from immunoSEQ multiplex PCR; TCRdb's copy has only in-frame clones and leaves some out. Among 15,000 to 20,000 clones listed, roughly four fifths were seen once. The sequences come from CD4+ or CD8+ T cells sorted from blood, collected in a trial of the OX40 agonist ivuxolimab. The receptors were gathered from an adult with an advanced solid tumor such as melanoma, head and neck, liver or kidney cancer.

J is TRBJ2-5 and V is TRBV5-4, with 8 bases lining up with TRBD2. V trimming: 3 bases; J trimming: 1 base; junction bases outside the gene matches: 2. Germline CDR1 is SGHNT and CDR2 is YYREEE (reference sequence). This CDR3 is 14 amino acids long. CDR3 in amino acids: CASSSLAVQETQYF. The DNA for the CDR3 is TGTGCCAGCAGCTCACTAGCGGTCCAAGAGACCCAGTACTTC. Together with reference TRBV5-4 and TRBJ2-5, the CDR3 gives the full variable domain: ETGVTQSPTHLIKTRGQQVTLRCSSQSGHNTVSWYQQALGQGPQFIFQYYREEENGRGNFPPRFSGLQFPNYSSELNVNALELDDSALYLCASSSLAVQETQYFGPGTRLLVL.

Comment on this clone: Sequence at one end of the junction differs from germline and may be a read error. The chain couples TRBV7-6 to TRBJ2-1; 12 bases map to TRBD2. The V gene's germline CDR1 is SGHVS and CDR2 FNYEAQ. This CDR3 has 13 residues. Written as DNA, the CDR3 is TGTGCCAGCAGCCTAGCGGGGGGGGATGAGCAGTTCTTC. This sequence encodes CASSLAGGDEQFF.

The rearrangement joins TRBV19 to TRBJ1-1; D may be TRBD1 (5 bases). Looked up from germline, CDR1 is LNHDA and CDR2 is SQIVND (reference sequence). With 7 bases removed from V and 1 base from J, the gap between germline ends came to 7 bases. The CDR3 is 12 amino acids. In nucleotides, the CDR3 is TGTGCCAGTAAAACAGGGAACACTGAAGCTTTCTTT. This translates into CASKTGNTEAFF.

This clone turned up a few times. This may be a read error, as it is one base from a much larger clone. The CDR3 region is CASSLPEAFF. The CDR3 bases are TGTGCCAGCAGCTTACCTGAAGCTTTCTTT. The chain employs TRBV7-6 and TRBJ1-1; D remains unclear. V was trimmed by 2 bases and J by 6 bases, leaving 1 base between them. Germline V gene lookup returns CDR1 SGHVS and CDR2 FNYEAQ. CDR3 size: 10 residues.

The rearrangement links TRBV6-5 to TRBJ2-5; weak D call: TRBD2 (5 bases). V lost 2 bases and J lost 5, with 12 bases in between. This CDR3 has 14 residues. Germline CDR1 and CDR2: MNHEY and SVGAGI. The CDR3 bases are TGTGCCAGCAGTTACCCCCCCCCGGGGGAGACCCAGTACTTC. Its translation is CASSYPPPGETQYF.

The CDR3 DNA reads TGTGCCAGCAGCACAGTTGTGGGCACAGATACGCAGTATTTT. Residues: CASSTVVGTDTQYF. The V and J genes are TRBV28 and TRBJ2-3; D is unresolved. Germline V lookup: CDR1 MDHEN, CDR2 SYDVKM. This CDR3 has 14 amino acids. Trimming left V 6 bases short and J 1 base short, with 11 bases between. Together with reference TRBV28 and TRBJ2-3, the CDR3 gives the full variable domain: DVKVTQSSRYLVKRTGEKVFLECVQDMDHENMFWYRQDPGLGLRLIYFSYDVKMKEKGDIPEGYSVSREKKERFSLILESASTNQTSMYLCASSTVVGTDTQYFGPGTRLTVL.

This rearrangement joins TRBV7-3 to TRBJ2-3, with 8 bases that match TRBD2. The ends lost 5 bases at V and 4 bases at J; junction bases unmatched: 8. Germline-derived CDR1 and CDR2 are SGHTA and FQGTGA. The CDR3 consists of 15 residues. The CDR3 DNA follows: TGTGCCAGCAGCCAGGGGACTAGTTTCGCAGATACGCAGTATTTT. It codes for CASSQGTSFADTQYF.

The chain employs TRBV11-2 and TRBJ1-2; D is perhaps TRBD1 (5 bases). The ends were cut back, 2 bases at V and 5 bases at J, with 18 bases in the middle. CDR1 SGHAT and CDR2 FQNNGV come from the germline V gene. CDR3 length equals 16 residues. The CDR3 DNA reads TGTGCCAGCAGCTTATACAGTTCCGGGACGCATTATGGCTACACCTTC. Translation: CASSLYSSGTHYGYTF.

In its sample, this clone ranks as medium-sized. V is TRBV29-1 and J is TRBJ2-2; perhaps TRBD1 as D (6 bases). Germline CDR1 is SQVTM and CDR2 is ANQGSEA. The CDR3 consists of 13 residues. Trimming took off 6 bases at V and 4 bases at J, with 12 bases between the two ends. DNA of the CDR3: TGCAGCGTCGAGACAGGACCCACCGGGGAGCTGTTTTTT. Its translation: CSVETGPTGELFF.

The chain links TRBV27 to TRBJ2-3, with TRBD1 matching 7 bases. The CDR3 totals 15 residues. The germline CDR1 and CDR2 sequences are MNHEY and SMNVEV (reference sequence). V shed 6 bases, J shed 4 bases, and the junction held 10 bases outside the gene matches. The CDR3 region is CASSSSQGMADTQYF. The CDR3 region has the DNA TGTGCCAGCAGCTCATCACAGGGGATGGCAGATACGCAGTATTTT.

The rearrangement links TRBV4-1 to TRBJ2-7; D gene unclear. Germline V gene lookup returns CDR1 MGHRA and CDR2 YSYEKL. The CDR3 has 14 residues. Trimming took 3 bases from V and 3 from J, leaving 12 bases between them. CDR3 in DNA: TGCGCCAGCAGCCAGTCCCCCGGGTACTACGAGCAGTACTTC. Amino acids: CASSQSPGYYEQYF.

This clone was observed a handful of times. The chain carries TRBV6-1 and TRBJ2-1; TRBD2 agrees at 12 bases. The V and J ends lost 4 bases and 6 bases, in that order; junction bases with no gene match: 4. The CDR3 spans 15 residues. Per germline, CDR1 MNHNS and CDR2 SASEGT. CDR3 in DNA: TGTGCCAGCAGTGTATCTAGCGGGGGGGCCAATGAGCAGTTCTTC. The encoded protein is CASSVSSGGANEQFF.

CDR3 region: CASSRESHSYEQYF. CDR3 in DNA: TGCGCCAGCAGCCGGGAGTCACACTCCTACGAGCAGTACTTC. The V gene is TRBV4-3, the J gene TRBJ2-7; D perhaps matches TRBD2 (5 bases). Germline CDR1 reads LGHNA; CDR2 reads YSLEER. The CDR3 sequence is 14 residues long. Trimming pared 4 bases from V and 0 bases from J, leaving 10 bases between.

The chain carries TRBV27 and TRBJ2-3; D is unresolved. The V end lost 5 bases, the J end lost 0 bases, and 12 bases lay between the germline ends. The germline CDR1 and CDR2 sequences are MNHEY and SMNVEV (reference sequence). This CDR3 is built from 15 residues. CDR3 protein: CASSPRYTSTDTQYF. In nucleotides, the CDR3 is TGTGCCAGCAGTCCCAGGTACACTAGCACAGATACGCAGTATTTT.

This rearrangement joins TRBV28 to TRBJ1-2; the D is unclear. The germline gives CDR1 MDHEN, CDR2 SYDVKM. The CDR3 covers 16 residues. Trimming took 6 bases from V and 2 from J, leaving 19 bases between them. CDR3 region: CASSPTDSGRNYGYTF. CDR3 bases: TGTGCCAGCAGCCCGACCGATTCGGGCCGGAACTATGGCTACACCTTC.

This clone was counted once. This chain joins TRBV4-1 and TRBJ2-7; D uncertain. The CDR3 runs to 14 residues. Trimming cost V 2 bases and J 0 bases, with 8 bases left between them. CDR1 and CDR2 from the germline V gene are MGHRA and YSYEKL. The DNA for the CDR3 is TGCGCCAGCAGCCAACGGCCGTTCTCCTACGAGCAGTACTTC. Its protein product is CASSQRPFSYEQYF.